The clone carrying this T cell receptor beta chain was seen many times. What it recognizes is unknown. Researchers used genomic DNA as the template to profile TCR beta VDJ and CDR3. One entry per CDR3 protein, called by TCRdb with MiXCR from the reads. The data hold roughly 160,000 distinct CDR3 sequences, with more than 45% observed a single time. The sample comes from a study of CD8+CD57+ T cells in acquired aplastic anemia. Findings and limits, study-wide: Patients shared just under 30 CD8+ CDR3 sequences with controls.

Before being chosen for sequencing, patients had shown CD8+CD57+ cell expansion by flow cytometry. Sampling of blood occurred while the patients had still received no therapy. The sample taken for sequencing was sorted CD4+, CD8+, or CD8+CD57+ T cells (not recorded which) from PBMCs. The source of this sequence is a human donor with aplastic anemia.

Written as DNA, the CDR3 is TGCGCCAGCAGCTTGGTGAACGCGGAAGAGACCCAGTACTTC. Translated: CASSLVNAEETQYF. The chain combines TRBV5-1 with TRBJ2-5; D not certain. Germline assignment: CDR1 SGHRS and CDR2 YFSETQ. V gave up 0 bases and J gave up 3 bases, with 9 bases separating them. The CDR3 runs to 14 residues.